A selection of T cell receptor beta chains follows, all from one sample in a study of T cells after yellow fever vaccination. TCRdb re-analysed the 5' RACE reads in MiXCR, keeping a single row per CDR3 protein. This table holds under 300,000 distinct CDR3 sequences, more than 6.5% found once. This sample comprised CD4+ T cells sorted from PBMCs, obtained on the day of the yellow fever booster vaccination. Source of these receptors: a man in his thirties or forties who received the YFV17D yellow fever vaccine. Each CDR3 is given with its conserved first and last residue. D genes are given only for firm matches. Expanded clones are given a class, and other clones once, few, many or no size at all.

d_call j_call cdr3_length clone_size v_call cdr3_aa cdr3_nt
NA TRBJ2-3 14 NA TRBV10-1 CASVRDPRTDTQYF TGCGCCAGCGTTCGGGACCCACGCACAGATACGCAGTATTTT
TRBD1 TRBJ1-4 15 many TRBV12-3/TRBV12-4 CASSFQGALSEKLFF TGTGCCAGCAGCTTTCAGGGGGCGCTTAGTGAAAAACTGTTTTTT
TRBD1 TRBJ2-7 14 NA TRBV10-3 CAISGTGGSYEQYF TGTGCCATCAGTGGGACAGGGGGGTCCTACGAGCAGTACTTC
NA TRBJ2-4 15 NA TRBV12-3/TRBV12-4 CASSLLIGAKNIQYF TGTGCCAGCAGCCTCCTTATAGGAGCCAAAAACATTCAGTACTTC
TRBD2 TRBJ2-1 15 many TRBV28 CASTPGSSGRAEQFF TGTGCCAGCACTCCTGGTTCTAGCGGGAGAGCTGAGCAGTTCTTC
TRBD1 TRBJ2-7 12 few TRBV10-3 CASTGQNYEQYF TGTGCCAGCACGGGACAGAATTACGAGCAGTACTTC
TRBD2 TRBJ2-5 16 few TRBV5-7 CASSSASGSRDGTQYF TGTGCCAGCAGCTCAGCCAGCGGGAGCCGGGACGGGACCCAGTACTTC
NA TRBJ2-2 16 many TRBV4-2 CASSLVSGLGREELFF TGTGCCAGCAGCCTCGTAAGCGGGTTGGGTCGAGAGGAGCTGTTTTTT
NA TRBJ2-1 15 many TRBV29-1 CSVESEPRHYNEQFF TGCAGCGTTGAGTCAGAACCACGCCATTACAATGAGCAGTTCTTC
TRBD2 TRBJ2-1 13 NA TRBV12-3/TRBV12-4 CASISWASGTQFF TGTGCCAGCATTAGTTGGGCTAGCGGAACTCAGTTCTTC
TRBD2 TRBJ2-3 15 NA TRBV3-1 CASNRGGRGTDTQYF TGTGCCAGCAACCGCGGCGGGAGGGGTACAGATACGCAGTATTTT
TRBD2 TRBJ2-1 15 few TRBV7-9 CASSLEASGGNEQFF TGTGCCAGCAGCTTGGAGGCTAGCGGGGGTAATGAGCAGTTCTTC
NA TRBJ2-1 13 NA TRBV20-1 CSARERSYNEQFF TGCAGTGCTCGTGAACGAAGCTACAATGAGCAGTTCTTC
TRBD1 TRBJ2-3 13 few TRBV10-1 CASRATQGNTQYF TGCGCCAGCAGGGCGACACAGGGGAATACGCAGTATTTT
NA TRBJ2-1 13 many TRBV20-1 CSARVASYNEQFF TGCAGTGCTAGAGTGGCCTCCTACAATGAGCAGTTCTTC
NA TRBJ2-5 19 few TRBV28 CASRGRRSKTQPTQETQYF TGTGCCAGCAGGGGTCGACGGTCCAAAACCCAACCCACACAAGAGACCCAGTACTTC
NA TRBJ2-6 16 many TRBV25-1 CASSFGGAPGANVLTF TGTGCCAGCTCCTTTGGGGGGGCGCCAGGGGCCAACGTCCTGACTTTC
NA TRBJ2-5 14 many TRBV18 CASSRDNRQETQYF TGTGCCAGCTCGCGAGATAACCGACAAGAGACCCAGTACTTC
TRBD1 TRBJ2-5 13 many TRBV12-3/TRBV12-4 CASSDTPTGDQYF TGTGCCAGCAGTGACACACCGACAGGGGACCAGTACTTC
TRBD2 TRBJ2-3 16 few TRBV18 CASSPRPGLAGDTQYF TGTGCCAGCTCACCGCGCCCGGGACTAGCAGGAGATACGCAGTATTTT
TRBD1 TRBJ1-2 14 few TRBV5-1 CASSLGGQGHGYTF TGCGCCAGCAGCTTGGGGGGACAGGGCCATGGCTACACCTTC
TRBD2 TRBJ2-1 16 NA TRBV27 CASTGLAGVGLYEQFF TGTGCCAGCACAGGACTAGCGGGAGTCGGTTTATATGAGCAGTTCTTC
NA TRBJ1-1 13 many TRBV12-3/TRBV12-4 CASTQGVNTEAFF TGTGCCAGCACCCAGGGAGTGAACACTGAAGCTTTCTTT
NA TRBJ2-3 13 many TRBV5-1 CASSVTASDTQYF TGCGCCAGCAGCGTGACAGCTTCAGATACGCAGTATTTT
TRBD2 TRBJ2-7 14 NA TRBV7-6 CASTPEQRGYEQYF TGTGCCAGCACCCCGGAGCAGCGGGGCTACGAGCAGTACTTC
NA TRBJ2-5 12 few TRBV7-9 CASSLVTETQYF TGTGCCAGCAGCTTGGTTACGGAGACCCAGTACTTC
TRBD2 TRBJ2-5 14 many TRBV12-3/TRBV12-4 CASRPTSGQETQYF TGTGCCAGCAGGCCTACTAGCGGCCAAGAGACCCAGTACTTC
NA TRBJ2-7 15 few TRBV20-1 CSASDRAGLPNEQYF TGCAGTGCTTCCGATCGGGCAGGGTTGCCGAACGAGCAGTACTTC
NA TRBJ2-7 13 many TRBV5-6 CASSLGADYEQYF TGTGCCAGCAGCTTGGGCGCAGATTACGAGCAGTACTTC
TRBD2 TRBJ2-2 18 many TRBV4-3 CASSQETSGRANTGELFF TGCGCCAGCAGCCAAGAGACTAGCGGGAGGGCAAACACCGGGGAGCTGTTTTTT
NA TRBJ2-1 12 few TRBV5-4 CASSLVGYEQFF TGTGCCAGCAGCTTGGTAGGGTACGAGCAGTTCTTC
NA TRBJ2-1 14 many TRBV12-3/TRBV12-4 CASSLAGGLNEQFF TGTGCCAGCAGTTTGGCAGGGGGGTTGAATGAGCAGTTCTTC
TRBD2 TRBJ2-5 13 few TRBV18 CASSPSGSETQYF TGTGCCAGCTCACCGAGCGGGAGCGAGACCCAGTACTTC
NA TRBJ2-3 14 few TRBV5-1 CASSLTASTDTQYF TGCGCCAGCAGCTTGACTGCTAGCACAGATACGCAGTATTTT